This TCR beta chain derives from a study of CD8 T cells in ankylosing spondylitis. TCRdb itself ran the 5' RACE reads through MiXCR, one entry per CDR3 protein. The table records 200,000 to 250,000 distinct CDR3 sequences, over 9.5% of them present only once. In germline, CDR1 is SGHRS, CDR2 YFSETQ. The CDR3 length is 18 residues. V trimming: 1 base; J trimming: 2 bases; junction bases outside the gene matches: 9. There are many counts of this clonotype. Its matching antigen is unknown. Study-level findings and limits: According to the report, clones linked to the disease were significantly enriched in matched synovial fluid samples taken from ankylosing spondylitis patients. Blood of patients with ankylosing spondylitis appeared to be characterized by a TCR beta motif of eight highly homologous variants.

Sequencing was carried out using blood, either unsorted or a sorted T cell fraction (not recorded which). The chain carries TRBV5-1 and TRBJ2-2, with 9 bases that match TRBD2. The origin of this receptor is a male donor with ankylosing spondylitis or in good health (not recorded which). CDR3 nucleotide sequence: TGCGCCAGCAGCTTGCGGCCTAGCGGGGTCTCCAACACCGGGGAGCTGTTTTTT. Amino acids: CASSLRPSGVSNTGELFF. The whole variable domain, remainder taken from reference TRBV5-1 and TRBJ2-2, is KAGVTQTPRYLIKTRGQQVTLSCSPISGHRSVSWYQQTPGQGLQFLFEYFSETQRNKGNFPGRFSGRQFSNSRSEMNVSTLELGDSALYLCASSLRPSGVSNTGELFFGEGSRLTVL.